Here is one T cell receptor beta chain with its context. The antigen this receptor binds is unknown. No base qualities exist here, and no much larger clone lies one base off it. CD8 naive samples were CD45RO-negative cells positively selected for CCR7, giving a CD45RA+CCR7+ population that excluded TemRA cells. Healthy HIV-negative adults with no recently reported acute infections or vaccinations were included as donors. Only Caucasian adults living in Nashville, Tennessee, USA were represented among the donors. After blood collection by leukapheresis, PBMCs were isolated using Ficoll-Histopaque density gradient centrifugation and then cryopreserved in the vapor phase of liquid nitrogen. Analytical flow cytometry was used to check the purity and quantity of every magnetically sorted T cell population. Genomic DNA was isolated from each sorted fraction and quantified by UV absorbance on a Nanodrop 2000c.

Using the deep immunoSEQ assay, multiplex PCR amplified TCR CDR3 regions from genomic DNA. Extracted genomic DNA from each cell subset was distributed evenly across all wells of several immunoSEQ 96-well plates, and each plate was treated as a replicate. For sorted subsets, each replicate PCR was loaded with 200 ng genomic DNA, equivalent to about 33,000 T cell genomes. The purified libraries were quantified using a Qubit 3.0 fluorometer, sized with a Bioanalyzer 2100, and then quantified again using the KAPA Library Quantification kit. Each immunoSEQ 96-well plate was sequenced on its own single-read 150-cycle Illumina NextSeq 550 flow cell. The study's own analysis went as follows. The immunoSEQ output contained only junctional sequences without quality scores, so filtering could not match that applied to full-length reads. Sequences were annotated with PyIR, a Python wrapper for IgBLAST v1.9, and V/J genes and CDR3 were assigned using IMGT germline references. Any read was removed if the V/J assignment was weak (E-value above 1e-6), the CDR3 was missing, or the read contained stop codons, out-of-frame junctions, or ambiguous translated residues. V3J clonotypes were defined by identical inferred V gene, J gene, and CDR3 amino acid sequence. Percentage overlap between repertoires was calculated by dividing the number of shared unique clonotypes by the size of the smaller repertoire. Richness of each repertoire was evaluated using RTK rarefaction, the Chao1 estimator, and Recon v2.1 estimates of unobserved clonotypes. OLGA was used to compute generation probabilities for all TCRbeta clonotypes that the gDNA method yielded from a few donors. What TCRdb holds here is the immuneACCESS table cut down to in-frame rearrangements. Part of the clones is not present; checked against another copy, under half of the missing clones reflect an unresolved V gene, and the others are unexplained. V and J calls and clone size come straight from that table; D and trimming were deduced from the DNA. The sample table shows roughly 2.1 million clones, and more than 85% are seen once. Under 2% of the sample rests with the top ten.

The germline V gene specifies SGHVS as CDR1 and FQNEAQ as CDR2. At the junction V is shortened by 5 bases and J by 6 bases; bases outside the gene matches: 18. The CDR3 spans 18 residues, from the cysteine through the phenylalanine. The only DNA kept is the CDR3, 54 bases in frame from the first base. The sample originates from a study of shared clonotypes between healthy human individuals (dated by TCRdb to 2020 to 2022). Turning to the overall study: A couple of women and a few men aged 18 to 49 years were included in the cohort. Per donor, three plates each were used for CD4 naive and CD4 memory, two for CD8 naive, and one for CD8 memory. Leukapheresis yielded between about 0.85 and 10 billion PBMCs per donor. To increase sequencing depth and limit assay-specific biases, different laboratories used diverse techniques to prepare libraries and sequence TCR repertoires. To estimate repertoire size and how much clonotype sharing occurs between individuals, the study deeply sequenced the blood TCR repertoires of five healthy adults. General findings and caveats noted by the study authors: Roughly 5% of naive CD4, around 3.5% of naive CD8, approximately 2.2% of memory CD4, and around 0.4% of memory CD8 clonotypes were shared across a few donors. Pairwise subsampling indicated that sequencing depth was expected to affect the degree of clonotype sharing among donors. Clonotypes shared by all four sorted-subset donors showed higher generation probabilities than non-shared clonotypes. Incomplete sequencing was indicated by rarefaction of sorted-subset datasets, despite the large sequencing depth. The small number of donors limited the genetic and exposure-history diversity represented. Sampling was restricted to blood, and TCR repertoires in tissues likely differ from the TCR repertoires found in blood. Naive subsets generally had larger estimated clonotype richness than memory subsets.

This receptor was identified in a man between 18 and 35 years old in good health. Some clones in this sample may be carry-over from other donors' samples. The specimen was naive CD8+ T cells from PBMCs. The intended sense of this specimen's cell subset or site label: CD45RA+CCR7+. The chain joins TRBV7-8 to TRBJ2-1; TRBD2 aligns with 8 central bases. CDR3 reads: CASSPPGLEGSVGNEQFF. The DNA sequence follows: TGTGCCAGCAGCCCTCCGGGACTAGAGGGGTCTGTGGGCAATGAGCAGTTCTTC.